The 11 T cell receptor beta chains given below trace back to one sample, sequenced in a study of blood T cell repertoires in COVID-19 (dated by TCRdb to the early 2020s). The method behind the library was the immunoSEQ multiplex PCR assay. The table was pulled from immuneACCESS by TCRdb, which kept in-frame rearrangements only. Such tables lose some clones; where checked, under half of the loss comes from unresolved V genes, and the rest has no known cause. This sample lists about 220,000 clones; over 75% were detected once. Around 3.4% of the sample is held by the ten biggest clonotypes. Sequenced sample: PBMCs or T cells enriched from blood (not recorded which). These receptors came from a woman in her fifties or sixties who had recovered from COVID-19.

This clone was detected a few times. J is TRBJ1-1 and V is TRBV6-5; TRBD1 might be the D (6 bases). V lost 6 bases to trimming and J lost 0 bases, with 14 bases between them. The CDR3 has 15 residues. Germline values: CDR1 MNHEY, CDR2 SVGAGI. The CDR3 coding sequence is TGTGCCAGCAGCCTTACCCAGGGGATGAACACTGAAGCTTTCTTT. It encodes CASSLTQGMNTEAFF.

The genes are TRBV29-1 and TRBJ2-7, with TRBD2 matching 12 bases. Germline V gene sequence: CDR1 SQVTM, CDR2 ANQGSEA. This CDR3 region has 13 residues. The V gene end was trimmed by 7 bases and the J gene end by 6 bases; junction bases not matched to a gene: 7. This CDR3 reads CSASSGGAGEQYF. As DNA, the CDR3 is TGCAGCGCATCTAGCGGGGGGGCGGGCGAGCAGTACTTC.

The gene calls are TRBV2 and TRBJ1-4, with D hard to call. In germline, CDR1 is SNHLY, CDR2 FYNNEI. V lost 4 bases to trimming and J lost 5 bases, with 8 bases between them. This CDR3 contains 13 residues. Written as DNA, the CDR3 is TGTGCCAGCAGTGGCCAGAGGAATGAAAAACTGTTTTTT. It encodes CASSGQRNEKLFF.

This chain connects TRBV6-2 or TRBV6-3 to TRBJ1-1; the D gene is possibly TRBD1 (5 bases). This CDR3 is built from 16 residues. Trimming pared 5 bases from V and 1 base from J, leaving 17 bases between. CDR1 and CDR2 (germline): MNHEY, SVGEGT. For the CDR3, the DNA is TGTGCCAGCAGTGCCGCGGGGAGGGGAGCGAACACTGAAGCTTTCTTT. Its translation is CASSAAGRGANTEAFF.

This clone has a handful of counts. This chain uses TRBV2 with TRBJ2-3; 14 positions agree with TRBD2. Germline V gives CDR1 SNHLY, CDR2 FYNNEI. J gave up 0 bases and V 5 bases, and 4 bases lay outside the gene matches. The CDR3 length is 17 residues. The CDR3 sequence: CASSLGLAGASTDTQYF. The CDR3 coding sequence is TGTGCCAGCAGTTTGGGACTAGCGGGAGCTAGCACAGATACGCAGTATTTT.

The chain employs TRBV5-1 and TRBJ2-7; 11 nucleotides line up with TRBD1. Trimming took 4 bases from V and 13 from J; bases not matched to a gene: 10. Germline V gives CDR1 SGHRS, CDR2 YFSETQ. CDR3 length: 13 amino acids. The CDR3 DNA reads as TGCGCCAGCAGCGACGGGACAGGGGGATCGGGCTACTTC. As protein: CASSDGTGGSGYF.

The chain uses TRBV19 and TRBJ1-3; TRBD1 is a possible D gene (5 bases). Germline V gene sequence: CDR1 LNHDA, CDR2 SQIVND (reference sequence). This CDR3 is 14 amino acids long. V was shortened by 5 bases and J by 3 bases, with 11 bases between the two germline ends. The CDR3 region has the DNA TGTGCCAGTAGTTCGACAGCTATTGGAAACACCATATATTTT. This codes for CASSSTAIGNTIYF.

This clone was seen a handful of times. The V and J genes are TRBV5-1 and TRBJ2-5, with D possibly matching TRBD2 (5 bases). CDR3 size: 15 residues. The germline CDR1 and CDR2 sequences are SGHRS and YFSETQ. Trimming removed 0 bases from V and 1 base from J, with 10 bases in between. CDR3 sequence (DNA): TGCGCCAGCAGCTTGGAGGGAGCCCTCCAAGAGACCCAGTACTTC. Translation: CASSLEGALQETQYF.

This clone is medium-sized in the sample. V is TRBV20-1 and J is TRBJ2-5; no clear D. Germline V CDR1 and CDR2: DFQATT, SNEGSKA (reference sequence). Trimming pared 6 bases from V and 3 bases from J, leaving 8 bases between. This CDR3 spans 11 amino acids. The CDR3 bases are TGCAGTGCCCTTAGTAAAGAGACCCAGTACTTC. It codes for CSALSKETQYF.

J is TRBJ1-1 and V is TRBV7-9; D gene unclear. Germline CDR1 and CDR2: SEHNR and FQNEAQ (reference sequence). The CDR3 runs 13 residues. Between the trimmed V and J ends, which lost 2 bases and 2 bases, there was a span of 6 bases. The CDR3 sequence: CASSLYSNTEAFF. The CDR3 DNA reads TGTGCCAGCAGCTTATACAGCAACACTGAAGCTTTCTTT. The variable domain in full, completed from reference TRBV7-9 and TRBJ1-1, reads DTGVSQNPRHKITKRGQNVTFRCDPISEHNRLYWYRQTLGQGPEFLTYFQNEAQLEKSRLLSDRFSAERPKGSFSTLEIQRTEQGDSAMYLCASSLYSNTEAFFGQGTRLTVV.

The chain recombines TRBV7-9 with TRBJ2-1, with D possibly matching TRBD2 (5 bases). From germline, CDR1 is SEHNR and CDR2 FQNEAQ (reference sequence). V was trimmed by 1 base and J by 4 bases, leaving 11 bases between them. This CDR3 has 15 residues. The CDR3 DNA reads TGTGCCAGCAGCTTAGGCAACGGCGGGTACAATGAGCAGTTCTTC. It encodes CASSLGNGGYNEQFF.